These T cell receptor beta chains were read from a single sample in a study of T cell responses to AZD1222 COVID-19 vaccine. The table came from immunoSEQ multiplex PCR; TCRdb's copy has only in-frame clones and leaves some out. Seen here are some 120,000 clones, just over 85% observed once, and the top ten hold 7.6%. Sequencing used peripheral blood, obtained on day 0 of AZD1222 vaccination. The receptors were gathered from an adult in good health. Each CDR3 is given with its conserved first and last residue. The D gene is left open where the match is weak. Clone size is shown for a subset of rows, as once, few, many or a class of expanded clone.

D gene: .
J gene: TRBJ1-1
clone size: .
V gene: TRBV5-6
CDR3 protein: CASSPGQMNTEAFF
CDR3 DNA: TGTGCCAGCAGCCCCGGGCAGATGAACACTGAAGCTTTCTTT

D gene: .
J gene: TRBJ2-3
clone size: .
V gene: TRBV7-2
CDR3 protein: CASSAGKADTQYF
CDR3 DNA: TGTGCCAGCAGCGCGGGAAAGGCAGATACGCAGTATTTT

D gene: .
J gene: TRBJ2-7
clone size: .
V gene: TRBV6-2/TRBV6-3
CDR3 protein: CASSYLASSYEQYF
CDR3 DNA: TGTGCCAGCAGTTACCTAGCGTCCTCCTACGAGCAGTACTTC

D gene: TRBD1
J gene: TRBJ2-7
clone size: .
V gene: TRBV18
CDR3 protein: CASSPGTGVYEQYF
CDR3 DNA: TGTGCCAGCTCACCAGGGACAGGGGTCTACGAGCAGTACTTC

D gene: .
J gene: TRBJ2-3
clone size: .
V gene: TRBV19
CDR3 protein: CASSIWGSTDTQYF
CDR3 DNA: TGTGCCAGTAGTATATGGGGGAGCACAGATACGCAGTATTTT

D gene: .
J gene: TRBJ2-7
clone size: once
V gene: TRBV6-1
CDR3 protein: CASSEGSYEQYF
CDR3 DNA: TGTGCCAGCAGTGAAGGGAGTTACGAGCAGTACTTC

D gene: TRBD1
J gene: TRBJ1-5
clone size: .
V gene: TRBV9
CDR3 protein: CASSVGIGGAGQPQHF
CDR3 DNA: TGTGCCAGCAGCGTCGGAATAGGGGGCGCGGGACAGCCCCAGCATTTT

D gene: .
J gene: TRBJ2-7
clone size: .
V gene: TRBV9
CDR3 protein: CASSVGDYTYEQYF
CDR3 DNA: TGTGCCAGCAGCGTAGGGGATTATACCTACGAGCAGTACTTC

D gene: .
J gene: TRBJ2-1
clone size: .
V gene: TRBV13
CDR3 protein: CASSFVAASSYNEQFF
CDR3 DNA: TGTGCCAGCAGCTTTGTAGCGGCGAGCTCCTACAATGAGCAGTTCTTC

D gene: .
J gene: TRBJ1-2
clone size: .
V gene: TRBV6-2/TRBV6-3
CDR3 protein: CASSLTDYGYTF
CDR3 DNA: TGTGCCAGCAGTTTGACAGATTATGGCTACACCTTC

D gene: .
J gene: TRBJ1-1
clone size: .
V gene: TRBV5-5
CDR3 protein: CASHSGPKNTEAFF
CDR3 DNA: TGTGCCAGCCATTCGGGGCCGAAGAACACTGAAGCTTTCTTT

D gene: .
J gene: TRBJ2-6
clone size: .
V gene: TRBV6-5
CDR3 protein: CASSYRFSGANVLTF
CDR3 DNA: TGTGCCAGCAGTTACAGGTTCTCTGGGGCCAACGTCCTGACTTTC

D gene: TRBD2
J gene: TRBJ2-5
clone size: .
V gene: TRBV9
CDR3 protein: CASSETSGAETQYF
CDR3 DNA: TGTGCCAGCAGCGAGACTAGCGGGGCCGAGACCCAGTACTTC

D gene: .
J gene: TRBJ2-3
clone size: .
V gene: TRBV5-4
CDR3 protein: CASSLRSLSTDTQYF
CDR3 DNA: TGTGCCAGCAGCTTGCGAAGCCTTAGCACAGATACGCAGTATTTT

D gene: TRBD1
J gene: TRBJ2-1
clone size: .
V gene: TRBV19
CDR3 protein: CASSVSGTGGFNEQFF
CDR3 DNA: TGTGCCAGTAGTGTCTCCGGGACAGGGGGATTCAATGAGCAGTTCTTC

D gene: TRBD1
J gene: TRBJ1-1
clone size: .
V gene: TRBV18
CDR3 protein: CASLTGDRAREAFF
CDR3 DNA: TGTGCCAGCTTAACAGGGGATCGGGCTAGAGAAGCTTTCTTT

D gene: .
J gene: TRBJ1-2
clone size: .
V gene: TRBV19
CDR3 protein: CASSIDMATVGYTF
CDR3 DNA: TGTGCCAGTAGTATAGATATGGCGACGGTGGGCTACACCTTC

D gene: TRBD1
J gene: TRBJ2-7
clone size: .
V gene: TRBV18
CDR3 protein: CASSPGQGFEQYF
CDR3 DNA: TGTGCCAGCTCCCCGGGACAGGGGTTCGAGCAGTACTTC

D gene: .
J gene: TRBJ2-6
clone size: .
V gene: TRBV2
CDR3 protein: CASSRDTSSGANVLTF
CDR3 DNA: TGTGCCAGCAGTCGGGACACGAGCTCTGGGGCCAACGTCCTGACTTTC

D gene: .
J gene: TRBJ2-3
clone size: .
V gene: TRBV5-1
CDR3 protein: CASSFGQGMDTQYF
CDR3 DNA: TGCGCCAGCAGCTTTGGGCAGGGGATGGATACGCAGTATTTT

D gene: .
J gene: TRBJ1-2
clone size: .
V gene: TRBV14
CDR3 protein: CASSPQAATNYGYTF
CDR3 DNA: TGTGCCAGCAGCCCCCAGGCCGCCACTAACTATGGCTACACCTTC

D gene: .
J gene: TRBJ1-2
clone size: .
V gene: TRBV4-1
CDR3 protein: CASSQGGSHYGYTF
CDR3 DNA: TGCGCCAGCAGCCAGGGGGGGTCACACTATGGCTACACCTTC

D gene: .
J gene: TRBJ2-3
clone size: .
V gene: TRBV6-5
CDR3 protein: CASRIEDTQYF
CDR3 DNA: TGTGCCAGCAGGATCGAGGATACGCAGTATTTT

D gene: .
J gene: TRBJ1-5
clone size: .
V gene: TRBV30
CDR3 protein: CAWSRGSTNQPQHF
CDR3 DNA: TGTGCCTGGAGCCGCGGGAGTACCAATCAGCCCCAGCATTTT

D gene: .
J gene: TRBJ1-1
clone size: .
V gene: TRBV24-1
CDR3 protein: CATSDFRNEAFF
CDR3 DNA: TGTGCCACCAGTGATTTCAGAAATGAAGCTTTCTTT

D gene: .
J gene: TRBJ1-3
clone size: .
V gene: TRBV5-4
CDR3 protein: CASSLAGGGNTIYF
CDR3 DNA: TGTGCCAGCAGCTTGGCCGGAGGAGGAAACACCATATATTTT

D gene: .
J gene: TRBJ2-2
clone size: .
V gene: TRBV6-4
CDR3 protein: CASSGVDTGELFF
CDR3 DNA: TGTGCCAGCTCAGGGGTAGACACCGGGGAGCTGTTTTTT

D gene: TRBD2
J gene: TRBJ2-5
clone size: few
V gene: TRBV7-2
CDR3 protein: CASSLEGTSGTLRKTQYF
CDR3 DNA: TGTGCCAGCAGCTTAGAGGGGACTAGCGGGACCCTCCGCAAGACCCAGTACTTC

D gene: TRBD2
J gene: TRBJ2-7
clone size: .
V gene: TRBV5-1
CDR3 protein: CASSLEAGGRYEQYF
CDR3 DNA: TGCGCCAGCAGCTTGGAGGCGGGAGGGAGGTACGAGCAGTACTTC

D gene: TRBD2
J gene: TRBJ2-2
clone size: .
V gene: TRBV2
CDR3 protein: CASSGTGTSGEWSNTGELFF
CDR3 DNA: TGTGCCAGCAGTGGAACCGGGACTAGCGGGGAGTGGTCGAACACCGGGGAGCTGTTTTTT

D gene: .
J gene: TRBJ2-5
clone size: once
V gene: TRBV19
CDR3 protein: CASRFPGQETQYF
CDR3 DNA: TGTGCCAGTAGGTTCCCAGGCCAAGAGACCCAGTACTTC

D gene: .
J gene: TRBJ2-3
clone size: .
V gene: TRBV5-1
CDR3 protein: CASSLGWSPTDTQYF
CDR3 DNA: TGCGCCAGCAGCTTGGGTTGGTCTCCCACGGATACGCAGTATTTT

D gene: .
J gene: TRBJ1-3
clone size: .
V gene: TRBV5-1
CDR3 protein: CASSLEAWGSSGNTIYF
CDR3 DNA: TGCGCCAGCAGCTTGGAGGCGTGGGGCTCCTCTGGAAACACCATATATTTT

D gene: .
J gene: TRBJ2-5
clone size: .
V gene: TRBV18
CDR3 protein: CASSQIQETQYF
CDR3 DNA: TGTGCCAGCTCCCAAATCCAAGAGACCCAGTACTTC

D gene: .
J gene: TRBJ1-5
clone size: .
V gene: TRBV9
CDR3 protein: CASSAGLGNQPQHF
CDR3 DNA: TGTGCCAGCAGCGCAGGGTTGGGAAATCAGCCCCAGCATTTT

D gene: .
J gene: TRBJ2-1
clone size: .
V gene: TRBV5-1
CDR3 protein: CASSLRKAGYNEQFF
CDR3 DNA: TGCGCCAGCAGCTTGAGAAAGGCGGGTTACAATGAGCAGTTCTTC

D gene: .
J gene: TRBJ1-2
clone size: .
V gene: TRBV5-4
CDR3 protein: CASRRTLRDGYTF
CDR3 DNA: TGTGCCAGCAGACGGACCCTAAGGGATGGCTACACCTTC

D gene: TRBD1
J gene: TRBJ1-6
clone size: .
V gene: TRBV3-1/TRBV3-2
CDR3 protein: CASSQGTGNSPLHF
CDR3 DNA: TGTGCCAGCAGCCAAGGGACAGGGAATTCACCCCTCCACTTT

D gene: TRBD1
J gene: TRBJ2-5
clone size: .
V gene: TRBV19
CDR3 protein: CASRAGGQETQYF
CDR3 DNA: TGTGCCAGTAGGGCAGGGGGCCAAGAGACCCAGTACTTC

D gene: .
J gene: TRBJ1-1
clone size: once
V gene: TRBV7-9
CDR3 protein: CASSLAGGPNTEAFF
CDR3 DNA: TGTGCCAGCAGCTTAGCGGGGGGACCGAACACTGAAGCTTTCTTT

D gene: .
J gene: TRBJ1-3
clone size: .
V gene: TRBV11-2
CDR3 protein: CASSRPGVGPANTIYF
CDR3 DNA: TGTGCCAGCAGCCGTCCAGGGGTTGGCCCTGCAAACACCATATATTTT

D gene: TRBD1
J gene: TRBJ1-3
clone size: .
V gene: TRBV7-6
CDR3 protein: CASSPIGTASGNTIYF
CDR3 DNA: TGTGCCAGCAGCCCCATAGGGACAGCCTCTGGAAACACCATATATTTT

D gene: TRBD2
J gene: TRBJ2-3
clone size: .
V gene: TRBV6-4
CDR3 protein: CASSDGASGPRWYF
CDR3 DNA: TGTGCCAGCAGTGACGGGGCTAGCGGGCCCCGTTGGTATTTT

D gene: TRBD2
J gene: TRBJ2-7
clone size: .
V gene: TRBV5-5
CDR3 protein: CASSQNTGLAGTYEQYF
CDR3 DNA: TGTGCCAGCAGCCAAAATACGGGACTAGCGGGGACCTACGAGCAGTACTTC

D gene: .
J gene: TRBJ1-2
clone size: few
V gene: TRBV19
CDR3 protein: CASSIGRGRGYTF
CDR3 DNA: TGTGCCAGTAGTATTGGGAGGGGTCGTGGCTACACCTTC

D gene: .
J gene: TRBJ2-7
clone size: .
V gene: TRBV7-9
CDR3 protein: CASSLEGEREQYF
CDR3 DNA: TGTGCCAGCAGCTTAGAGGGGGAGCGCGAGCAGTACTTC

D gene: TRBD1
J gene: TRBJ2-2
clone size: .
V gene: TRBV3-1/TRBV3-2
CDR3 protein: CASSQTRGQGRTGELFF
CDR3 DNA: TGTGCCAGCAGCCAAACACGCGGACAGGGGCGAACCGGGGAGCTGTTTTTT

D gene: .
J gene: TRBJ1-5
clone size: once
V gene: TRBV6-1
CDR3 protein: CASSEGAGNQPQHF
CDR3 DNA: TGTGCCAGCAGTGAGGGGGCAGGTAATCAGCCCCAGCATTTT

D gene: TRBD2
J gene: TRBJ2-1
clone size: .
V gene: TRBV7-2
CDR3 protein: CASRLGGFHDEQFF
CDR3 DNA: TGTGCCAGCCGCTTGGGGGGGTTTCACGATGAGCAGTTCTTC